This T cell receptor (beta chain) originates from a study of post-analysis software for immune sequencing data. Overall study findings and caveats: Controls showed lower frequencies than patients for five TRBV segments, and TRBV5-6, TRBV5-1 and TRBV20-1 were among these.

As for this clonotype: Its antigen is as yet unknown.

Libraries were made from TCR beta cDNA, and they carried unique molecular identifiers. Roughly 490,000 cDNA molecules came from about 1 to 10 million T cells. Via MiXCR, TCRdb re-called the PCR reads, giving one row per CDR3 protein. The sample comprises roughly 800,000 distinct CDR3 sequences, about 43% of which are singletons, and 4.9% rests with the top ten. CDR3 size: 14 residues. CDR1 PRHDT and CDR2 FYEKMQ come from the germline V gene (reference sequence). The ends lost 5 bases at V and 2 bases at J; junction bases unmatched: 5. The chain uses TRBV13 and TRBJ2-7; 8 bases match TRBD2. This TCR was sampled from a girl between 5 and 17 years old with multiple sclerosis. The sample was blood. The CDR3: CASSLRLATYEQYF. The CDR3 bases are TGTGCCAGCAGCCTTCGACTAGCGACCTACGAGCAGTACTTC.